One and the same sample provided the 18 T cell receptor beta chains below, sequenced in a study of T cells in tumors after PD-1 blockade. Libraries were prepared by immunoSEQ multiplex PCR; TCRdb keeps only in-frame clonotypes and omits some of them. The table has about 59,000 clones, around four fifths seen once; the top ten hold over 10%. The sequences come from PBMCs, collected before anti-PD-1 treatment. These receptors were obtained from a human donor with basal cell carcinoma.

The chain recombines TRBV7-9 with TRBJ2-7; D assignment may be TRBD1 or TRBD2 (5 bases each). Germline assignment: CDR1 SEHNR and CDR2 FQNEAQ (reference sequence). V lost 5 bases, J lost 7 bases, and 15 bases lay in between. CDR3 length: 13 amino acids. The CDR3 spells CASSPGTYREQYF. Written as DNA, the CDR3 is TGTGCCAGCAGCCCCGGGACGTACCGGGAGCAGTACTTC.

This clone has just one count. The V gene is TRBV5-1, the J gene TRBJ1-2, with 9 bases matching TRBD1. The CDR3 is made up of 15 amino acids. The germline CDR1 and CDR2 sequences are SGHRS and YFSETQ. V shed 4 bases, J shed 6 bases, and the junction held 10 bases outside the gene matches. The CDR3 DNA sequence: TGCGCCAGCAGCGGGGGGACAGGGCACGTGGATGGCTACACCTTC. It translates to CASSGGTGHVDGYTF.

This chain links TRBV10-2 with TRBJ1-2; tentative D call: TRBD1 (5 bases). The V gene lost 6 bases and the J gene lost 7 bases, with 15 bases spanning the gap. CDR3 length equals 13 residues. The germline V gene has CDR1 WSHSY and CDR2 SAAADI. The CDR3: CASSAGTSGGYTF. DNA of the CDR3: TGCGCCAGCAGCGCAGGGACTTCAGGTGGCTACACCTTC.

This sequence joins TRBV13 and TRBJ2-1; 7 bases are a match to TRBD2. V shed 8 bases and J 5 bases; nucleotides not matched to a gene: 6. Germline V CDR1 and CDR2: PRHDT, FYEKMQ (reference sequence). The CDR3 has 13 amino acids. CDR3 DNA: TGTGCCAGCTGGGGGGGAACGGACAATGAGCAGTTCTTC. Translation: CASWGGTDNEQFF.

CDR3 DNA sequence: TGTGCCAGCAGCGTAGCGGTTAGCTCCTACAATGAGCAGTTCTTC. Its protein is CASSVAVSSYNEQFF. This chain links TRBV9 with TRBJ2-1; D is unresolved. There are 15 residues in the CDR3. The V end lost 0 bases, the J end lost 0 bases, and 7 bases lay between the germline ends. Per the germline V gene, CDR1 is SGDLS and CDR2 is YYNGEE. Based on the CDR3 plus reference TRBV9 and TRBJ2-1, the full variable domain is DSGVTQTPKHLITATGQRVTLRCSPRSGDLSVYWYQQSLDQGLQFLIQYYNGEERAKGNILERFSAQQFPDLHSELNLSSLELGDSALYFCASSVAVSSYNEQFFGPGTRLTVL.

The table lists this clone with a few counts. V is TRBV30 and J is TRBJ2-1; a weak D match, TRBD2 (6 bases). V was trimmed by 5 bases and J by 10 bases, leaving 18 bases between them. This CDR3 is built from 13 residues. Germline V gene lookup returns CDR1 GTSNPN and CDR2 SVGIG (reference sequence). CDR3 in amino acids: CAWAPALAGEQFF. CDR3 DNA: TGTGCCTGGGCTCCGGCACTAGCAGGGGAGCAGTTCTTC.

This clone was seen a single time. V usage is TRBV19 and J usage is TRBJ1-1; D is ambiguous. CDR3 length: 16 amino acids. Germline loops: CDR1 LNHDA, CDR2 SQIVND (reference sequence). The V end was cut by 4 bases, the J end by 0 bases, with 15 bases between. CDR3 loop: CASSRPGSSLNTEAFF. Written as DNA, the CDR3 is TGTGCCAGTAGTAGACCGGGGTCTTCCCTGAACACTGAAGCTTTCTTT.

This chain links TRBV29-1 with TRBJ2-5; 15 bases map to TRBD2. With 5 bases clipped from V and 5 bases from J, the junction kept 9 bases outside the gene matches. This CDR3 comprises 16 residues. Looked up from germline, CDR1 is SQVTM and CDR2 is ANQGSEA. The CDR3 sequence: CSVKRGLAGGGETQYF. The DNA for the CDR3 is TGCAGCGTTAAGAGGGGACTAGCGGGGGGCGGGGAGACCCAGTACTTC. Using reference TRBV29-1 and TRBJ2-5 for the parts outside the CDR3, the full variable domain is SAVISQKPSRDICQRGTSLTIQCQVDSQVTMMFWYRQQPGQSLTLIATANQGSEATYESGFVIDKFPISRPNLTFSTLTVSNMSPEDSSIYLCSVKRGLAGGGETQYFGPGTRLLVL.

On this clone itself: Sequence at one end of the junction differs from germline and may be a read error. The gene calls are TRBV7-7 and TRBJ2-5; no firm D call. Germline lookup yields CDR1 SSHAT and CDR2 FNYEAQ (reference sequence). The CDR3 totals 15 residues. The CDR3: CASSFGLGDKETQYF. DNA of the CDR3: TGTGCTAGCAGCTTTGGTCTGGGCGATAAAGAGACCCAGTACTTC.

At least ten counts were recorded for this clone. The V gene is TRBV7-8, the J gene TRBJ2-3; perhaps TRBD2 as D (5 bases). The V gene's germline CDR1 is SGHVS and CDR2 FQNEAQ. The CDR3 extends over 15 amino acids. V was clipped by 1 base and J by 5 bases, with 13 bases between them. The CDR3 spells CASSLEGRGRDTQYF. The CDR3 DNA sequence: TGTGCCAGCAGCTTAGAAGGCCGGGGAAGAGATACGCAGTATTTT.

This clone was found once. This chain's CDR3 is CASSPTGLNIQYF. CDR3 in DNA: TGTGCCAGCTCCCCGACAGGGTTGAACATTCAGTACTTC. The chain uses TRBV18 and TRBJ2-4; TRBD1 matches at 7 bases. The V gene end was trimmed by 6 bases and the J gene end by 7 bases; junction bases not matched to a gene: 6. Germline CDR1 is KGHSH and CDR2 is LQKENI. The CDR3 is 13 residues long.

CDR3 sequence reads: CASSTDAVSTDTQYF. CDR3 coding DNA: TGTGCCAGCAGCACAGACGCCGTCAGCACAGATACGCAGTATTTT. V and J are TRBV7-3 and TRBJ2-3; D is unresolved. Germline V gene sequence: CDR1 SGHTA, CDR2 FQGTGA. This CDR3 spans 15 amino acids. The ends were cut back, 5 bases at V and 0 bases at J, with 12 bases in the middle.

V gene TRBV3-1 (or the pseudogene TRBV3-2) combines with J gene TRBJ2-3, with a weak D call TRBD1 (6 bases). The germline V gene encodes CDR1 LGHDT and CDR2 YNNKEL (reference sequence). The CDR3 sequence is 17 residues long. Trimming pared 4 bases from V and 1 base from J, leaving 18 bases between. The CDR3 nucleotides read TGTGCCAGCAGCCCCTCCGGGACACGTACTCGCACAGATACGCAGTATTTT. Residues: CASSPSGTRTRTDTQYF.

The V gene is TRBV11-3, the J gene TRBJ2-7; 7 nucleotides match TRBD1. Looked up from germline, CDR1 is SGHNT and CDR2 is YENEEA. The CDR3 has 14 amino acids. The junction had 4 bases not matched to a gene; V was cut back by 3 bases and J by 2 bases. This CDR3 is CASSFGTETYEQYF. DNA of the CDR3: TGTGCCAGCAGCTTCGGGACAGAAACCTACGAGCAGTACTTC.

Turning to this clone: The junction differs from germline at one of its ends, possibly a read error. The CDR3 protein is CASSEANIPSF. CDR3 nucleotide sequence: TGTGCCAGCAGTGAAGCAAACATCCCAAGCTTT. The rearrangement uses TRBV6-1 and TRBJ1-1; no reliable D call. The CDR3 covers 11 residues. Per germline, CDR1 MNHNS and CDR2 SASEGT.

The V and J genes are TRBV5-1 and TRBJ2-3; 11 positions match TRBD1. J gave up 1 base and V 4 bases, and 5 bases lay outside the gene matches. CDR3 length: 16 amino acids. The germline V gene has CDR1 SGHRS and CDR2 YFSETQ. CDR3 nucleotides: TGCGCCAGCAGCATGGACAGGGGGCGCGGCACAGATACGCAGTATTTT. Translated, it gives CASSMDRGRGTDTQYF. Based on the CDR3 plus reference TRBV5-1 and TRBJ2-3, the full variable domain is KAGVTQTPRYLIKTRGQQVTLSCSPISGHRSVSWYQQTPGQGLQFLFEYFSETQRNKGNFPGRFSGRQFSNSRSEMNVSTLELGDSALYLCASSMDRGRGTDTQYFGPGTRLTVL.

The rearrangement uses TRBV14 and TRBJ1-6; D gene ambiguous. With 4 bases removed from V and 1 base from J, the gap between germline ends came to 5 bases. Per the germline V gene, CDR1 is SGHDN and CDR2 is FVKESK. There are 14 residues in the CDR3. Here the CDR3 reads CASSRQSYNSPLHF. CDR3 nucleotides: TGTGCCAGCAGCCGACAATCCTATAATTCACCCCTCCACTTT.

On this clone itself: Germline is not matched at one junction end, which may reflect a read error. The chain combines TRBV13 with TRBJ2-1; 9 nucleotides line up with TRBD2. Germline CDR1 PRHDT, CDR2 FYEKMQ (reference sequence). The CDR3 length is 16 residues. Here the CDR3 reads CPPRFGHAGGRGEQFF. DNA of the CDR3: TGCCCCCCCCGCTTCGGGCACGCGGGGGGGCGGGGTGAGCAGTTCTTC.